The 11 T cell receptor beta chains presented below share a single source sample, sequenced in a study of cytomegalovirus exposure and HLA in healthy donors. A multiplex PCR was run with 60 Vbeta primers and 13 Jbeta primers. Clones were read by immunoSEQ multiplex PCR, and TCRdb kept only the in-frame ones, dropping some. Of about 150,000 clones listed, about 76% are singletons. Material: PBMCs. These receptors were collected from a man aged 25 to 45 in good health and CMV-seropositive.

This chain links TRBV7-9 with TRBJ2-7, with 7 bases identical to TRBD1. Germline V gene data show CDR1 as SEHNR and CDR2 as FQNEAQ (reference sequence). After removal of 11 bases from V and 3 bases from J, the junction contained 7 bases not matched to a gene. The CDR3 loop spans 12 amino acids. The CDR3 bases are TGTGCCGGTGGGGACAGTTACTACGAGCAGTACTTC. Translating it yields CAGGDSYYEQYF.

The rearrangement joins TRBV6-5 to TRBJ2-7; a weak D match, TRBD1 (6 bases). Germline lookup yields CDR1 MNHEY and CDR2 SVGAGI. The CDR3 extends over 16 amino acids. Trimming cost V 0 bases and J 3 bases, with 15 bases left between them. CDR3 residues: CASSYSWGQGHYEQYF. The CDR3, as DNA: TGTGCCAGCAGTTACTCTTGGGGGCAGGGACACTACGAGCAGTACTTC.

The CDR3 protein is CASSIPSKDRGPLEQYF. CDR3 coding DNA: TGTGCCAGTAGTATACCCTCTAAGGACAGGGGGCCTCTCGAGCAGTACTTC. The V and J genes are TRBV19 and TRBJ2-7; TRBD1 agrees at 11 bases. The CDR3 spans 17 residues. J lost 6 bases, V lost 2 bases, and 12 bases had no gene match. Per the germline V gene, CDR1 is LNHDA and CDR2 is SQIVND (reference sequence). Full variable domain (remainder filled in from reference TRBV19 and TRBJ2-7): DGGITQSPKYLFRKEGQNVTLSCEQNLNHDAMYWYRQDPGQGLRLIYYSQIVNDFQKGDIAEGYSVSREKKESFPLTVTSAQKNPTAFYLCASSIPSKDRGPLEQYFGPGTRLTVT.

This chain connects TRBV27 to TRBJ1-4; 7 bases align to TRBD1. The trim removed 4 bases at V and 8 bases at J, leaving 7 bases unmatched. CDR3 length: 14 residues. Germline CDR1 is MNHEY and CDR2 is SMNVEV (reference sequence). As DNA, the CDR3 is TGTGCCAGCAGTTCGGGAGGGGGCGCCGAAAAACTGTTTTTT. Its translation is CASSSGGGAEKLFF. The whole variable domain, remainder taken from reference TRBV27 and TRBJ1-4, is EAQVTQNPRYLITVTGKKLTVTCSQNMNHEYMSWYRQDPGLGLRQIYYSMNVEVTDKGDVPEGYKVSRKEKRNFPLILESPSPNQTSLYFCASSSGGGAEKLFFGSGTQLSVL.

V gene TRBV6-1 combines with J gene TRBJ2-7; maybe TRBD1 (5 bases). The CDR3 runs to 12 residues. Looked up from germline, CDR1 is MNHNS and CDR2 is SASEGT. Trimming removed 4 bases at V and 3 bases at J, with 7 bases between. The CDR3 here is CASSGQNYEQYF. The CDR3, as DNA: TGTGCCAGCAGTGGACAGAACTACGAGCAGTACTTC.

This clone was recorded once. The rearrangement links TRBV9 to TRBJ1-4; weak D call: TRBD1 (6 bases). Trimming removed 0 bases from V and 5 bases from J, with 8 bases in between. The CDR3 is 14 amino acids. Per germline, CDR1 SGDLS and CDR2 YYNGEE. CDR3 sequence: CASSVGQGNEKLFF. For the CDR3, the DNA is TGTGCCAGCAGCGTAGGGCAGGGGAATGAAAAACTGTTTTTT.

The V call is TRBV7-8, the J call TRBJ1-5; D perhaps matches TRBD1 (5 bases). Trimming shortened V by 5 bases and J by 4 bases, and 15 bases separated the two germline ends. This CDR3 has 15 amino acids. Looked up from germline, CDR1 is SGHVS and CDR2 is FQNEAQ. In DNA, the CDR3 is TGTGCCAGCAGCCGCGACAGTGCCGTGAATCAGCCCCAGCATTTT. Residues: CASSRDSAVNQPQHF.

This clone was counted a few times. CDR3 bases: TGTGCCAGCAGCTCCCGGGCAGGGCCAGACTCTGGGGCCAACGTCCTGACTTTC. Encoded protein: CASSSRAGPDSGANVLTF. The chain recombines TRBV11-3 with TRBJ2-6; D might be TRBD1 (5 bases). The germline CDR1 and CDR2 sequences are SGHNT and YENEEA. The CDR3 loop spans 18 amino acids. V lost 4 bases, J lost 0 bases, and 16 bases lay in between.

The rearrangement joins TRBV11-3 to TRBJ2-2; 13 nucleotides align to TRBD2. Germline loops: CDR1 SGHNT, CDR2 YENEEA. V dropped 5 bases and J dropped 2; count of bases not matched to a gene: 2. The CDR3 is made up of 16 amino acids. The CDR3: CASSRGLAGNTGELFF. In nucleotides, the CDR3 is TGTGCCAGCAGCCGGGGACTAGCGGGAAACACCGGGGAGCTGTTTTTT.

The chain has TRBV10-1 and TRBJ2-7; 7 nucleotides match TRBD2. This CDR3 spans 16 amino acids. The germline V gene has CDR1 WNHNN and CDR2 SYGVQD (reference sequence). V lost 3 bases and J lost 2; bases outside the gene matches: 10. CDR3 in amino acids: CASSDLEASGTYEQYF. The CDR3 DNA reads as TGCGCCAGCAGTGACCTCGAGGCTAGCGGTACCTACGAGCAGTACTTC.

The V and J genes are TRBV18 and TRBJ2-1; 8 positions agree with TRBD1. This CDR3 region has 15 residues. J gave up 6 bases and V 4 bases, and 8 bases lay outside the gene matches. From germline, CDR1 is KGHSH and CDR2 LQKENI. The CDR3 reads CASSLQGAGVNEQFF. CDR3 DNA sequence: TGTGCCAGCTCACTTCAGGGGGCCGGTGTCAATGAGCAGTTCTTC.